This is a list of T cell receptor beta chains from one sample in a study of shared clonotypes between healthy human individuals. TCRdb's table, derived via immunoSEQ multiplex PCR, lists solely in-frame clones and lacks some. This sample has about 2.2 million clones, with more than 85% found just once. Sequencing used naive CD8+ T cells from PBMCs. These receptors were collected from a man between 18 and 35 years old in good health. Some clones in this sample may be carry-over from other donors' samples. Both conserved end residues are part of each CDR3. D genes are given only for firm matches. Clone size is stated in some rows and not others, as once, few, many or a class when expanded.

V: TRBV11-2; D: -; J: TRBJ2-5; size: -; CDR3: CASSLNSRGRSRETQYF; DNA: TGTGCCAGCAGCTTAAATTCCCGGGGCAGGTCTCGGGAGACCCAGTACTTC
V: TRBV4-3; D: -; J: TRBJ2-7; size: -; CDR3: CASSQEARGLAYYEQYF; DNA: TGCGCCAGCAGCCAAGAGGCGCGGGGACTGGCCTACTACGAGCAGTACTTC
V: TRBV2; D: -; J: TRBJ1-1; size: -; CDR3: CASSGRGSTKEAFF; DNA: TGTGCCAGCAGTGGGCGAGGATCTACAAAGGAAGCTTTCTTT
V: TRBV28; D: -; J: TRBJ1-2; size: -; CDR3: CASSLPTGSDGYTF; DNA: TGTGCCAGCAGTTTACCAACAGGGTCCGATGGCTACACCTTC
V: TRBV7-9; D: TRBD2; J: TRBJ2-7; size: -; CDR3: CASSMATSGGLLMYEQYF; DNA: TGTGCCAGCAGCATGGCGACAAGCGGGGGTCTCCTAATGTACGAGCAGTACTTC
V: TRBV6-5; D: -; J: TRBJ1-2; size: -; CDR3: CASRTGYGYTF; DNA: TGTGCCAGCAGAACAGGATATGGCTACACCTTC
V: TRBV28; D: -; J: TRBJ2-7; size: -; CDR3: CASSSGYGAMSYEQYF; DNA: TGTGCCAGCAGTTCGGGTTATGGGGCAATGTCCTACGAGCAGTACTTC
V: TRBV28; D: -; J: TRBJ2-7; size: few; CDR3: CASSWDRRGLYEQYF; DNA: TGTGCCAGCAGTTGGGATCGGAGGGGGTTGTACGAGCAGTACTTC
V: TRBV6-6; D: -; J: TRBJ2-7; size: -; CDR3: CASSYSKPEYEQYF; DNA: TGTGCCAGCAGTTACTCGAAACCGGAATACGAGCAGTACTTC
V: TRBV10-2; D: TRBD1; J: TRBJ2-7; size: -; CDR3: CASSDRTGSPYEQYF; DNA: TGCGCCAGCAGTGACCGGACAGGGTCCCCCTACGAGCAGTACTTC
V: TRBV5-1; D: -; J: TRBJ1-1; size: -; CDR3: CASSPGFEDTEAFF; DNA: TGCGCCAGCAGCCCGGGCTTCGAGGACACTGAAGCTTTCTTT
V: TRBV6-1; D: -; J: TRBJ2-5; size: -; CDR3: CASSEDRTTYQETQYF; DNA: TGTGCCAGCAGTGAAGACAGGACCACGTACCAAGAGACCCAGTACTTC
V: TRBV29-1; D: -; J: TRBJ1-2; size: -; CDR3: CSMKGWRGTNYGYTF; DNA: TGCAGCATGAAGGGGTGGAGGGGAACTAACTATGGCTACACCTTC
V: TRBV7-2; D: -; J: TRBJ2-5; size: once; CDR3: CASSFRGTLLEGETQYF; DNA: TGTGCCAGCAGCTTCAGAGGGACCCTCCTTGAGGGAGAGACCCAGTACTTC
V: TRBV11-2; D: TRBD1; J: TRBJ2-2; size: -; CDR3: CASSSNPGQGRRGELFF; DNA: TGTGCCAGCAGCTCTAATCCGGGACAGGGTAGGCGGGGGGAGCTGTTTTTT
V: TRBV4-1; D: -; J: TRBJ2-1; size: once; CDR3: CASSQGGREQFF; DNA: TGCGCCAGCAGCCAAGGTGGGCGGGAGCAGTTCTTC
V: TRBV28; D: TRBD2; J: TRBJ2-1; size: -; CDR3: CASSNRTSGRTEQFF; DNA: TGTGCCAGCAGTAACAGGACTAGCGGGAGGACTGAGCAGTTCTTC
V: TRBV7-9; D: TRBD2; J: TRBJ2-1; size: -; CDR3: CASSLIAGGPYNEQFF; DNA: TGTGCCAGCAGCTTAATCGCGGGAGGGCCTTACAATGAGCAGTTCTTC
V: TRBV7-2; D: -; J: TRBJ1-1; size: -; CDR3: CASSLGWGGGNTEAFF; DNA: TGTGCCAGCAGCTTAGGCTGGGGGGGCGGGAACACTGAAGCTTTCTTT
V: TRBV19; D: TRBD2; J: TRBJ2-7; size: -; CDR3: CASSIVAGEAYEQYF; DNA: TGTGCCAGTAGTATAGTAGCGGGAGAGGCCTACGAGCAGTACTTC
V: TRBV29-1; D: -; J: TRBJ2-7; size: -; CDR3: CSAHTGVYEQYF; DNA: TGCAGCGCTCATACAGGAGTCTACGAGCAGTACTTC
V: TRBV7-9; D: TRBD2; J: TRBJ2-3; size: -; CDR3: CASSSFGLAGEDTQYF; DNA: TGTGCCAGCAGCTCATTTGGACTAGCGGGAGAGGATACGCAGTATTTT
V: TRBV29-1; D: -; J: TRBJ1-1; size: few; CDR3: CSVPWGTEAFF; DNA: TGCAGCGTTCCTTGGGGCACTGAAGCTTTCTTT
V: TRBV2; D: TRBD1; J: TRBJ2-1; size: -; CDR3: CATRQGWDEQFF; DNA: TGTGCCACCAGACAGGGATGGGATGAGCAGTTCTTC
V: TRBV6-1; D: TRBD2; J: TRBJ2-1; size: -; CDR3: CASRLTSGTYNEQFF; DNA: TGTGCCAGCAGGCTAACTAGCGGGACCTACAATGAGCAGTTCTTC
V: TRBV14; D: -; J: TRBJ1-4; size: -; CDR3: CASSPLGAGEKLFF; DNA: TGTGCCAGCAGCCCCCTAGGGGCGGGGGAAAAACTGTTTTTT
V: TRBV27; D: TRBD1; J: TRBJ2-1; size: -; CDR3: CASSLGQGYEQFF; DNA: TGTGCCAGCAGCCTCGGACAGGGCTATGAGCAGTTCTTC
V: TRBV7-9; D: TRBD2; J: TRBJ2-2; size: -; CDR3: CASSFPRLAWNTGELFF; DNA: TGTGCCAGCAGCTTCCCAAGACTAGCGTGGAACACCGGGGAGCTGTTTTTT
V: TRBV2; D: -; J: TRBJ2-5; size: -; CDR3: CASLFPRVSVRETQYF; DNA: TGTGCCAGCCTTTTTCCCCGGGTGAGCGTAAGGGAGACCCAGTACTTC
V: TRBV28; D: -; J: TRBJ1-3; size: -; CDR3: CASSLEESNSGNTIYF; DNA: TGTGCCAGCAGTTTAGAGGAGAGTAACTCTGGAAACACCATATATTTT
V: TRBV25-1; D: -; J: TRBJ1-4; size: -; CDR3: CASRPVGGNEKLFF; DNA: TGTGCCAGCAGGCCAGTCGGAGGAAATGAAAAACTGTTTTTT
V: TRBV10-1; D: -; J: TRBJ2-7; size: -; CDR3: CASSESGLGYEQYF; DNA: TGCGCCAGCAGTGAGTCGGGACTGGGCTACGAGCAGTACTTC
V: TRBV7-9; D: TRBD1; J: TRBJ2-2; size: -; CDR3: CASSPRTGVDTGELFF; DNA: TGTGCCAGCAGCCCTCGGACAGGGGTGGACACCGGGGAGCTGTTTTTT
V: TRBV2; D: TRBD2; J: TRBJ2-7; size: -; CDR3: CASSDRGQGTREKYF; DNA: TGTGCCAGCAGTGATCGGGGGCAGGGGACTAGGGAAAAGTACTTC
V: TRBV5-4; D: TRBD2; J: TRBJ2-5; size: -; CDR3: CASSLGLAGGQETQYF; DNA: TGTGCCAGCAGCTTGGGTCTAGCGGGAGGCCAAGAGACCCAGTACTTC
V: TRBV19; D: -; J: TRBJ2-3; size: -; CDR3: CASSGSTDTQYF; DNA: TGTGCCAGTAGCGGAAGCACAGATACGCAGTATTTT
V: TRBV27; D: -; J: TRBJ2-7; size: -; CDR3: CASSFSSGEIVGEQYF; DNA: TGTGCCAGCAGTTTCTCATCCGGCGAGATTGTCGGCGAGCAGTACTTC
V: TRBV9; D: -; J: TRBJ2-7; size: -; CDR3: CASSLTGSLSYEQYF; DNA: TGTGCCAGCAGCCTAACCGGGTCCCTTTCCTACGAGCAGTACTTC
V: TRBV28; D: -; J: TRBJ2-1; size: -; CDR3: CASDTNNEQFF; DNA: TGTGCCAGCGATACCAACAATGAGCAGTTCTTC
V: TRBV14; D: TRBD2; J: TRBJ2-7; size: -; CDR3: CASSQMEGTTYEQYF; DNA: TGTGCCAGCAGCCAAATGGAAGGGACTACCTACGAGCAGTACTTC
V: TRBV7-9; D: TRBD1; J: TRBJ1-5; size: -; CDR3: CASSRTGGNQPQHF; DNA: TGTGCCAGCAGCCGGACAGGGGGGAATCAGCCCCAGCATTTT
V: TRBV4-2; D: -; J: TRBJ2-7; size: -; CDR3: CASSQYLAGDEQYF; DNA: TGTGCCAGCAGCCAATATCTTGCCGGGGACGAGCAGTACTTC
V: TRBV7-2; D: -; J: TRBJ1-2; size: -; CDR3: CASSFPQGGTNYGYTF; DNA: TGTGCCAGCAGCTTCCCGCAGGGCGGTACTAACTATGGCTACACCTTC
V: TRBV27; D: TRBD2; J: TRBJ2-7; size: -; CDR3: CASSLNPGGREQYF; DNA: TGTGCCAGCAGTTTAAACCCGGGGGGGCGCGAGCAGTACTTC
V: TRBV15; D: -; J: TRBJ1-4; size: -; CDR3: CATSRAGQINEKLFF; DNA: TGTGCCACCAGCAGAGCGGGGCAGATTAATGAAAAACTGTTTTTT
V: TRBV29-1; D: -; J: TRBJ2-7; size: -; CDR3: CSALTVSYEQYF; DNA: TGCAGCGCCTTGACAGTCTCCTACGAGCAGTACTTC
V: TRBV10-3; D: TRBD2; J: TRBJ2-3; size: -; CDR3: CAISASGSGNTQYF; DNA: TGTGCCATCAGTGCTAGCGGGAGCGGGAATACGCAGTATTTT
V: TRBV5-6; D: TRBD1; J: TRBJ1-4; size: -; CDR3: CASSGGTGGEKLFF; DNA: TGTGCCAGCAGCGGAGGGACAGGAGGTGAAAAACTGTTTTTT
V: TRBV28; D: -; J: TRBJ2-3; size: -; CDR3: CASSYGVTGFFRTDTQYF; DNA: TGTGCCAGCAGTTATGGGGTGACCGGGTTTTTCCGCACAGATACGCAGTATTTT
V: TRBV28; D: -; J: TRBJ2-1; size: -; CDR3: CASSFNTGSEQFF; DNA: TGTGCCAGCAGTTTCAACACAGGGTCTGAGCAGTTCTTC